Each of the 5 T cell receptor beta chains below was sequenced from the same sample in a study of glioma-infiltrating T cells. The iRepertoire nested amplicon-rescue multiplex PCR amplified TCR alpha and beta CDR3s from RNA. One entry per CDR3 protein results from TCRdb running MiXCR on the multiplex PCR reads. The sample lists roughly 190,000 distinct CDR3 sequences, more than 25% seen once, with 20% to 25% in the top ten. Sequenced material: glioma tissue, nonneoplastic brain tissue, or PBMCs (not recorded which). The receptors were gathered from a human donor with low-grade glioma or glioblastoma, undergoing nonglioma brain surgery, or in good health (not recorded which).

V gene TRBV27 combines with J gene TRBJ2-7; D gene ambiguous. Germline V CDR1 and CDR2: MNHEY, SMNVEV (reference sequence). The CDR3 runs 11 residues. V lost 7 bases, J lost 12 bases, and 16 bases lay in between. CDR3 protein: CASISRTPTYF. The CDR3 coding sequence is TGTGCCAGCATTTCCAGGACGCCAACGTACTTC.

The sample holds one count of this clonotype. The chain carries TRBV4-3 and TRBJ2-3; D is possibly TRBD2 (5 bases). CDR1 LGHNA and CDR2 YSLEER come from the germline V gene. The V and J ends lost 1 base and 2 bases respectively, with 13 bases between them. This CDR3 is built from 16 residues. The chain's CDR3 is CASSQGGEIYTDTQYF. CDR3 coding DNA: TGCGCCAGCAGCCAAGGTGGGGAGATATACACAGATACGCAGTATTTT.

On this clonotype: This could be a read error, since a much larger clone is one nucleotide away. This sequence joins TRBV7-6 and TRBJ2-1; TRBD2 matches at 13 bases. The CDR3 contains 16 residues. CDR1 is SGHVS, CDR2 FNYEAQ, per germline. V lost 5 bases, J lost 8 bases, and 9 bases stayed unmatched. CDR3 sequence: CASSPRLAGGTDEQFF. The DNA for the CDR3 is TGTGCCAGCAGCCCGCGACTAGCGGGAGGTACGGATGAGCAGTTCTTC.

Regarding this clonotype: This may come from a read error, since a much larger clone is one base off. The chain carries TRBV19 and TRBJ1-2; a possible D gene is TRBD1 (5 bases). Germline V gene lookup returns CDR1 LNHDA and CDR2 SQIVND (reference sequence). The CDR3 consists of 15 residues. This CDR3 is CASIIVGANDYGYTF. CDR3 nucleotides: TGTGCCAGTATTATAGTAGGGGCGAATGACTATGGCTACACCTTC. The full variable domain, with the rest looked up from reference TRBV19 and TRBJ1-2, is DGGITQSPKYLFRKEGQNVTLSCEQNLNHDAMYWYRQDPGQGLRLIYYSQIVNDFQKGDIAEGYSVSREKKESFPLTVTSAQKNPTAFYLCASIIVGANDYGYTFGSGTRLTVV.

There are many counts of this clonotype. The genes are TRBV4-1 and TRBJ1-6, with TRBD1 as a possible D gene (5 bases). The CDR3 sequence is 14 residues long. V lost 9 bases, J lost 5 bases, and 14 bases lay in between. Germline V CDR1 and CDR2: MGHRA, YSYEKL. The CDR3 region is CASSGTEDNSPLHF. The CDR3 DNA reads TGCGCCAGTAGCGGGACGGAGGATAATTCACCCCTCCACTTT.